Given below is one T cell receptor beta chain in context. V was pared by 0 bases and J by 7 bases, with 7 bases of the junction left unmatched. CDR3 length equals 15 residues. The germline gives CDR1 GTSNPN, CDR2 SVGIG (reference sequence). Focal radiation with ipilimumab CTLA-4 blockade was given to patients with chemo-refractory metastatic non-small-cell lung cancer. TCRdb's table, derived via immunoSEQ multiplex PCR, lists solely in-frame clones and lacks some. The table shows 47,000 or so clones, with more than 75% occurring only once. The sample originates from a study of radiotherapy plus CTLA-4 blockade in lung cancer.

The source was peripheral blood, collected from a patient treated with radiotherapy plus ipilimumab. The receptor's source is a human donor with non-small cell lung cancer whose response to radiotherapy plus ipilimumab could not be evaluated. This chain connects TRBV30 to TRBJ1-5; TRBD1 aligns across 9 bases. CDR3 nucleotide sequence: TGTGCCTGGAGTGTACCAGGGACAGGGAGGCAGCCCCAGCATTTT. The encoded protein is CAWSVPGTGRQPQHF.